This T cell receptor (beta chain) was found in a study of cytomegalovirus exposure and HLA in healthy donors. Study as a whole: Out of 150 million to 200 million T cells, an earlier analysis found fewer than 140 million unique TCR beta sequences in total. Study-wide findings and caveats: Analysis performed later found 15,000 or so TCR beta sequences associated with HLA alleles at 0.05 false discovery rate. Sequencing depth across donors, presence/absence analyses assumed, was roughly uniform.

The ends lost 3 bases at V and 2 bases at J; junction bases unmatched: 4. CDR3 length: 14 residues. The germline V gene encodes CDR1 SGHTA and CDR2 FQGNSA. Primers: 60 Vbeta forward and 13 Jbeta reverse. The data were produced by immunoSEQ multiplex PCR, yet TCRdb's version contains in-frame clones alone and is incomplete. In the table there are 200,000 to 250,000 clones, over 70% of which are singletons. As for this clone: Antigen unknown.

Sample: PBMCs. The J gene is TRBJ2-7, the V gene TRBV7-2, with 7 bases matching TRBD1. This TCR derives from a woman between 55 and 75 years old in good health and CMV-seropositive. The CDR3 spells CASSFVGQAYEQYF. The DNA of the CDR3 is TGTGCCAGCAGCTTCGTCGGACAGGCCTACGAGCAGTACTTC.